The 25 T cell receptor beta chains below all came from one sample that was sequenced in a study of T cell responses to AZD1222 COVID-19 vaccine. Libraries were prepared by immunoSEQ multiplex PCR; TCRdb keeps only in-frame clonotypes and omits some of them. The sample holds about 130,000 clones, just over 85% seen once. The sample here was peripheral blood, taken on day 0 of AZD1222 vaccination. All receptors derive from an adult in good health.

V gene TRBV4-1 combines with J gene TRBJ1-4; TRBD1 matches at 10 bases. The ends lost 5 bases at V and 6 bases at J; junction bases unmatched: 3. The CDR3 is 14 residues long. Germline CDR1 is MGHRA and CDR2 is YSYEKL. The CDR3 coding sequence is TGCGCCAGCAGCACAGGACAGGGGGATGAAAAACTGTTTTTT. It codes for CASSTGQGDEKLFF.

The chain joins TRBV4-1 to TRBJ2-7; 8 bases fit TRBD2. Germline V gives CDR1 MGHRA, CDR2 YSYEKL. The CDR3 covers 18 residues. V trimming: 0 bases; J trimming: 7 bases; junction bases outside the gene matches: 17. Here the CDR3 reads CASSQDSGGAGLTREQYF. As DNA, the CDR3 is TGCGCCAGCAGCCAAGATTCGGGGGGGGCCGGCCTGACACGTGAGCAGTACTTC.

As DNA, the CDR3 is TGTGCCAGCAGCCCTAGCGGGAGCTCCTACGAGCAGTACTTC. Translating it yields CASSPSGSSYEQYF. J is TRBJ2-7 and V is TRBV7-2; 10 positions agree with TRBD2. Per germline, CDR1 SGHTA and CDR2 FQGNSA. The CDR3 extends over 14 amino acids. The V and J ends lost 5 bases and 0 bases, in that order; junction bases with no gene match: 1.

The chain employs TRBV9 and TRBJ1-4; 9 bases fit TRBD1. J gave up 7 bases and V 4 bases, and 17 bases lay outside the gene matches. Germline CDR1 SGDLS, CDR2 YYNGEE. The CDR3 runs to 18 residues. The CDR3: CASSPSIGTGRFAEKLFF. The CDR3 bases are TGTGCCAGCAGCCCCTCAATCGGGACAGGGCGTTTTGCTGAAAAACTGTTTTTT.

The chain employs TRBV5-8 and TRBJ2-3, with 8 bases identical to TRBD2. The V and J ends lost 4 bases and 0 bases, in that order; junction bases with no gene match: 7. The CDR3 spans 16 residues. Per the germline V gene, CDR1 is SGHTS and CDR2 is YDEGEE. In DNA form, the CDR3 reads TGTGCCAGCAGCCTACTGCTAGCGGGTAGCACAGATACGCAGTATTTT. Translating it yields CASSLLLAGSTDTQYF.

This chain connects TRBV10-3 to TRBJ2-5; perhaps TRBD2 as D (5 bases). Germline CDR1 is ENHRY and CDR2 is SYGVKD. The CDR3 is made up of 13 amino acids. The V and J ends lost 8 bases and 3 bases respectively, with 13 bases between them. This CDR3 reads CAIGRGAKETQYF. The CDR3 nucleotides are TGTGCCATCGGTCGGGGTGCCAAAGAGACCCAGTACTTC.

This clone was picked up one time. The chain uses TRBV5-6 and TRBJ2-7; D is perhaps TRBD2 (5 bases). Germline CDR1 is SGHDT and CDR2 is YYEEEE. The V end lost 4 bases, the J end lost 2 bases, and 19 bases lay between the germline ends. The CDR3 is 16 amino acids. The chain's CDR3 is CASSRSRGGFAYEQYF. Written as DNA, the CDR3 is TGTGCCAGCAGCCGTTCCCGGGGTGGTTTCGCCTACGAGCAGTACTTC.

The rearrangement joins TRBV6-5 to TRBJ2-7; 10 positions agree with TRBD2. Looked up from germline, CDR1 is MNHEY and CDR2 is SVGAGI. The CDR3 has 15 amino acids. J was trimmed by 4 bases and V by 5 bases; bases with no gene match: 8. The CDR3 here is CASSPSSGSLYEQYF. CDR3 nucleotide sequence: TGTGCCAGCAGTCCTTCTAGCGGGAGTCTATACGAGCAGTACTTC.

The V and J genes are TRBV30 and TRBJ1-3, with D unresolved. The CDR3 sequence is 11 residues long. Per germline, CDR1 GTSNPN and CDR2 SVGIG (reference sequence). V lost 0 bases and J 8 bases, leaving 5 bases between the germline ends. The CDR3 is CAWSVLDTIYF. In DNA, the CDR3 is TGTGCCTGGAGTGTCCTGGACACCATATATTTT.

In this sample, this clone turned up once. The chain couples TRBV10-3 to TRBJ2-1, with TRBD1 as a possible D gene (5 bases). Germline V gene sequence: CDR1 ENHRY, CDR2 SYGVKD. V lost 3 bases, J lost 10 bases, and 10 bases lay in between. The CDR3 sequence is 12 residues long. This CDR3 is CAISDAGNEQFF. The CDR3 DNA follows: TGTGCCATCAGTGATGCAGGGAACGAGCAGTTCTTC.

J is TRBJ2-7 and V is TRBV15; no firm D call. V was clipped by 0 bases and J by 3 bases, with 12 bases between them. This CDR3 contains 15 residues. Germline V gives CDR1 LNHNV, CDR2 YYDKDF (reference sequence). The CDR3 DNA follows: TGTGCCACCAGCAGAGATGTAGGACGGCACTACGAGCAGTACTTC. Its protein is CATSRDVGRHYEQYF.

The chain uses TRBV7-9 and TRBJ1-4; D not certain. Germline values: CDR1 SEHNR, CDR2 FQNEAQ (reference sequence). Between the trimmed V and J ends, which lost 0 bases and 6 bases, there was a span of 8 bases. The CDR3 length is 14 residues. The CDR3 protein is CASSLAGQYEKLFF. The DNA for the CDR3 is TGTGCCAGCAGCTTAGCCGGCCAGTATGAAAAACTGTTTTTT.

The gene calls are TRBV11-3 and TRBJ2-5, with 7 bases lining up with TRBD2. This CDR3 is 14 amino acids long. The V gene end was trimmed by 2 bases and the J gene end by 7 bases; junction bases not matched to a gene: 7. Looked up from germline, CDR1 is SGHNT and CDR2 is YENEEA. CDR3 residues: CASSLRGLRLTQYF. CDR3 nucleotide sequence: TGTGCCAGCAGCTTAAGGGGACTACGGCTGACCCAGTACTTC.

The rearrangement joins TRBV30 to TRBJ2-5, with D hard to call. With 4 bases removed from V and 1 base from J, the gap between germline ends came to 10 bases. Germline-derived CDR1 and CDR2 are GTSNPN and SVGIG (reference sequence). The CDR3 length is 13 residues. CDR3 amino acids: CAWTVQTQETQYF. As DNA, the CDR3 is TGTGCCTGGACGGTCCAGACCCAAGAGACCCAGTACTTC.

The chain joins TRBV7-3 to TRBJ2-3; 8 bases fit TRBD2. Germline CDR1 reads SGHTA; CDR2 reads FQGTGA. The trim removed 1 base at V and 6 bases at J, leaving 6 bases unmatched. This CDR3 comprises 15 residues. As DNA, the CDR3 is TGTGCCAGCAGCTTAAGAAGCGGGGGAGGTGATACGCAGTATTTT. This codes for CASSLRSGGGDTQYF.

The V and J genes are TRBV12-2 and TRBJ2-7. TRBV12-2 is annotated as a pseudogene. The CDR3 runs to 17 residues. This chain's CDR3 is CASRLVVRTPKDYEQYF. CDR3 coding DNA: TGTGCAAGTCGCTTAGTGGTTCGGACGCCGAAGGACTACGAGCAGTACTTC.

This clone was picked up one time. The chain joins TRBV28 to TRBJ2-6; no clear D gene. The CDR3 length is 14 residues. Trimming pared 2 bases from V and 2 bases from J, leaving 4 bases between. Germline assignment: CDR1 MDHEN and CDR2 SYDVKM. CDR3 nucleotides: TGTGCCAGCAGTTTAAATACTGGGGCCAACGTCCTGACTTTC. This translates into CASSLNTGANVLTF. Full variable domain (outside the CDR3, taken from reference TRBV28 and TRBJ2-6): DVKVTQSSRYLVKRTGEKVFLECVQDMDHENMFWYRQDPGLGLRLIYFSYDVKMKEKGDIPEGYSVSREKKERFSLILESASTNQTSMYLCASSLNTGANVLTFGAGSRLTVL.

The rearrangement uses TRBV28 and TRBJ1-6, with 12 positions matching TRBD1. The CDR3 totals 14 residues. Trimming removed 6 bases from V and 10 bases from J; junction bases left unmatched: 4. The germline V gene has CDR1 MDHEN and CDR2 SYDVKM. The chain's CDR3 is CASSPGTGGSPLHF. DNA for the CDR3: TGTGCCAGCAGCCCCGGGACAGGGGGCTCACCCCTCCACTTT.

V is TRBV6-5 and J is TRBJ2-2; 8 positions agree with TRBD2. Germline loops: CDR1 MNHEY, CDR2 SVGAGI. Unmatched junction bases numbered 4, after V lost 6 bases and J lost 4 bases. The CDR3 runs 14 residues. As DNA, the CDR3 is TGTGCCAGCAGGAAGGCGGGGGGCACCGGGGAGCTGTTTTTT. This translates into CASRKAGGTGELFF.

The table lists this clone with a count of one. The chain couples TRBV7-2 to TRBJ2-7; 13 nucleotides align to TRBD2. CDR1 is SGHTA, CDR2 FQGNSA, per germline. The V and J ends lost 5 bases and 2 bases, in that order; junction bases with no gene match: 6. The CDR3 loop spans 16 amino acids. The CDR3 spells CASSRSTSGRTYEQYF. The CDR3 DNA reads TGTGCCAGCAGCCGCTCGACTAGCGGGAGGACCTACGAGCAGTACTTC.

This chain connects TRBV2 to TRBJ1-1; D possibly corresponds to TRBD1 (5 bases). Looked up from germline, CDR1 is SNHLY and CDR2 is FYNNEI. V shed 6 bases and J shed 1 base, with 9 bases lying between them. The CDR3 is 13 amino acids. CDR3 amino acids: CASRTTENTEAFF. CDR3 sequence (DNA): TGTGCCAGCAGAACGACAGAGAACACTGAAGCTTTCTTT.

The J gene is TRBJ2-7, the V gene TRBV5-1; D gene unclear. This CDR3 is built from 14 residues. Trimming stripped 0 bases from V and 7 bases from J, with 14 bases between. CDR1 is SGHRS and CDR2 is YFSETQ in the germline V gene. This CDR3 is CASSLGLIMGEQYF. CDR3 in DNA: TGCGCCAGCAGCTTGGGACTTATCATGGGGGAGCAGTACTTC.

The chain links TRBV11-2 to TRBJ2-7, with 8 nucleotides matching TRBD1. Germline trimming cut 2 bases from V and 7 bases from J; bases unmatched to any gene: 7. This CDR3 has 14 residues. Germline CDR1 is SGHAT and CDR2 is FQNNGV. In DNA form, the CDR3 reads TGTGCCAGCAGCTTATCCAGGGGGCAGGGGGAGCAGTACTTC. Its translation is CASSLSRGQGEQYF.

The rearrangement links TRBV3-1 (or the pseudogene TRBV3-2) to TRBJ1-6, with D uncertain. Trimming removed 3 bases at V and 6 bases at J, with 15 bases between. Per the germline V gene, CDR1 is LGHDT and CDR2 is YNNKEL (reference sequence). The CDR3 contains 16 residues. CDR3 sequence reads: CASSHARPAGNSPLHF. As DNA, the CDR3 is TGTGCCAGCAGCCACGCGAGGCCGGCGGGTAATTCACCCCTCCACTTT.

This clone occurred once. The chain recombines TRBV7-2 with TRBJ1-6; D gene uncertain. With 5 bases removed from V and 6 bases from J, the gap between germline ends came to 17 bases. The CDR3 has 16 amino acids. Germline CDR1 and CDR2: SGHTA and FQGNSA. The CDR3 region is CASSPHAAPSNSPLHF. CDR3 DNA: TGTGCCAGCAGCCCCCACGCCGCACCGTCTAATTCACCCCTCCACTTT.